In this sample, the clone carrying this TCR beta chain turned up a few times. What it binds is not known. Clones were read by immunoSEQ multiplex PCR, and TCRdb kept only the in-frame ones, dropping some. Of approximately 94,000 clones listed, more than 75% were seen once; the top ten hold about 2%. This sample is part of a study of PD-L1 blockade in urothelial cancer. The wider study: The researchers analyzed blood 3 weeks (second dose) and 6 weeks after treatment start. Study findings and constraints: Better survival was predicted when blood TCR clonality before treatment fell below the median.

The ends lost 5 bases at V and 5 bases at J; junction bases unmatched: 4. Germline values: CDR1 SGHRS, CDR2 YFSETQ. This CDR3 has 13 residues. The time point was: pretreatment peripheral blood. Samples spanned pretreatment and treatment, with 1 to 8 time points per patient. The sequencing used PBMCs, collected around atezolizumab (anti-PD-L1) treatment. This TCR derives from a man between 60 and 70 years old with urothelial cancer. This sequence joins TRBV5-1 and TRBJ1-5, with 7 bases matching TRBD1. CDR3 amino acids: CASSIGGDQPQHF. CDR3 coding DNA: TGCGCCAGCAGTATAGGGGGCGATCAGCCCCAGCATTTT.